This T cell receptor (beta chain) came from a study of monozygotic twins with cystic fibrosis. Study information: With roughly 16 PCR cycles, barcoded libraries came from three micrograms of fragmented DNA. Overall study findings and caveats: Clonality was generally low (median roughly 0.0095), higher in the most severe patients.

This CDR3 spans 15 amino acids. The germline V and J ends were trimmed by 4 bases and 1 base, with 13 bases remaining between them. CDR1 SGHVS and CDR2 FQNEAQ come from the germline V gene. About this clone: Its antigen is not known.

Only in-frame clones appear in the TCRdb table, and some are missing; sequencing was by immunoSEQ multiplex PCR. Here the sample spans about 15,000 clones, approximately 98% being singletons. J is TRBJ1-1 and V is TRBV7-8, with D unclear. Sequencing input: blood. The clonotype originates from a girl aged 2 to 9 with cystic fibrosis. The CDR3 here is CASSSSGRSNTEAFF. As DNA, the CDR3 is TGTGCCAGCAGCTCTTCCGGGCGGTCGAACACTGAAGCTTTCTTT.